These 8 T cell receptor beta chains were sequenced from one sample in a study of Graves' ophthalmopathy and Graves' hyperthyroidism. The authors amplified TCR beta CDR3 regions from RNA transcripts. The library came from an HTBI-primed first-round RT-PCR and a second-round multiplex PCR. A single record per CDR3 protein comes from TCRdb applying MiXCR to the multiplex PCR reads. The sample shows about 39,000 distinct CDR3 sequences, approximately 55% of them seen only once. Sequencing was done on a sample of peripheral blood. These receptors came from an adult woman with stable Graves' hyperthyroidism.

Points on this clonotype: The junction and the germline gene differ at one end; a read error may be behind it. The chain employs TRBV3-1 and TRBJ2-3, with TRBD1 matching over 8 bases. Germline CDR1 LGHDT, CDR2 YNNKEL (reference sequence). This CDR3 is 13 amino acids long. CDR3 loop: CASSHPGQGSQCF. The CDR3 nucleotides are TGTGCCAGCAGCCACCCCGGACAGGGCTCGCAGTGTTTT.

This clonotype appeared many times. The rearrangement joins TRBV12-3 or TRBV12-4 to TRBJ1-1; D gene unclear. This CDR3 is 15 amino acids long. Trimming took 4 bases from V and 4 from J, leaving 16 bases between them. The CDR3 nucleotides read TGTGCCAGCAGTTCTCCCTGGGAGGGAGGCACTGAAGCTTTCTTT. This translates into CASSSPWEGGTEAFF.

In regard to this clonotype: The junction differs from germline at one of its ends, possibly a read error. The chain employs TRBV10-3 and TRBJ2-3, with D tentatively TRBD1 (6 bases). The J call may be mistaken, given a closer DNA end match to TRBJ1-5. Looked up from germline, CDR1 is ENHRY and CDR2 is SYGVKD. The CDR3 loop spans 17 amino acids. Written as DNA, the CDR3 is TGTGTCATCAGTGCCCAGGCGGGACAACCGGGGTCAGATACGCAGCATTTT. This encodes CVISAQAGQPGSDTQHF.

This clonotype was detected many times. This chain links TRBV5-8 with TRBJ2-7; D perhaps matches TRBD1 (5 bases). The CDR3 is 15 residues long. V lost 1 base to trimming and J lost 6 bases, with 17 bases between them. CDR1 and CDR2 (germline): SGHTS, YDEGEE. The CDR3 sequence: CASSLSLSTGSEQYF. CDR3 nucleotide sequence: TGTGCCAGCAGCTTGTCGCTCTCAACAGGAAGCGAGCAGTACTTC. Complete variable domain (other parts from reference TRBV5-8 and TRBJ2-7): EAGVTQSPTHLIKTRGQQATLRCSPISGHTSVYWYQQALGLGLQFLLWYDEGEERNRGNFPPRFSGRQFPNYSSELNVNALELEDSALYLCASSLSLSTGSEQYFGPGTRLTVT.

This chain connects TRBV7-9 to TRBJ2-5; 8 bases match TRBD2. This CDR3 is 13 amino acids long. CDR1 is SEHNR and CDR2 is FQNEAQ in the germline V gene (reference sequence). The J segment lost 4 bases and the V segment lost 5 bases, leaving 3 bases of the junction unmatched. As DNA, the CDR3 is TGTGCCAGCAGCGCCCGGGGGGGAGAGACCCAGTACTTC. Translated, it gives CASSARGGETQYF.

Only one count was recorded for this clonotype. The genes are TRBV6-5 and TRBJ1-3; D gene unclear. The CDR3 spans 11 residues. The germline CDR1 and CDR2 sequences are MNHEY and SVGAGI. Trimming pared 0 bases from V and 14 bases from J, leaving 8 bases between. The CDR3 loop is CASSYSRRLYF. DNA of the CDR3: TGTGCCAGCAGTTACTCGAGACGCTTATATTTT.

This clonotype was observed a few times. J is TRBJ2-5 and V is TRBV18, with 8 bases matching TRBD1. The CDR3 has 11 residues. Looked up from germline, CDR1 is KGHSH and CDR2 is LQKENI. The ends lost 6 bases at V and 12 bases at J; junction bases unmatched: 6. CDR3 coding DNA: TGTGCCAGCTCTTCACCGGGACAGGAGTACTTC. It specifies CASSSPGQEYF.

Many counts were recorded for this clonotype. The chain has TRBV6-5 and TRBJ2-3, with D possibly TRBD1 on 5 matching bases. With 4 bases removed from V and 3 bases from J, the gap between germline ends came to 20 bases. This CDR3 has 17 residues. Germline V lookup: CDR1 MNHEY, CDR2 SVGAGI. In DNA form, the CDR3 reads TGTGCCAGCAGTTCCCTCTTAACAGGAGTGGGGACAGATACGCAGTATTTT. It translates to CASSSLLTGVGTDTQYF.